This TCR beta chain was sequenced during a study of shared clonotypes between healthy human individuals. The CDR3 loop spans 19 amino acids. The V and J ends lost 0 bases and 1 base respectively, with 19 bases between them. Germline V gives CDR1 GTSNPN, CDR2 SVGIG (reference sequence). This clone was seen once. Method: immunoSEQ multiplex PCR; TCRdb's copy keeps in-frame clones and lacks some. This table holds 2.3 million or so clones, approximately 95% found once. This rearrangement joins TRBV30 to TRBJ1-6; D is perhaps TRBD1 (5 bases). The sample was naive CD4+ T cells from PBMCs. This sample's subset: CD45RA+ positively selected. The clonotype comes from a man younger than 35 in good health. Some clones in this sample may be carry-over from other donors' samples. CDR3 loop: CAWSVREGPSLSYNSPLHF. The CDR3 nucleotides read TGTGCCTGGAGTGTACGGGAGGGGCCATCATTGTCCTATAATTCACCCCTCCACTTT.